This T cell receptor (beta chain) derives from a study of PD-L1 blockade in urothelial cancer. The CDR3 consists of 13 residues. The J segment lost 3 bases and the V segment lost 7 bases, leaving 5 bases of the junction unmatched. Germline V CDR1 and CDR2: SNHLY, FYNNEI. Sequenced by immunoSEQ multiplex PCR; TCRdb stores in-frame clones only, minus some. The top ten hold approximately 1.8% of the sample, which has 27,000 or so clones, around nine tenths seen once. The chain is built from TRBV2 and TRBJ1-2, with 7 bases matching TRBD1. Specimen: PBMCs, collected around atezolizumab (anti-PD-L1) treatment. The source is a man aged 50 to 60 with urothelial cancer. The CDR3 bases are TGTGCCAGCATAGACAGGGAGTACTATGGCTACACCTTC. It is translated as CASIDREYYGYTF.